Listed below are T cell receptor beta chains from one sample, sequenced in a study of early T cells in non-severe SARS-CoV-2 infection. One entry per CDR3 protein results from TCRdb running MiXCR on the 5' RACE reads. The data contain tens of thousands of distinct CDR3 sequences, roughly 10% of them singletons. The sequenced material came from whole blood. The receptors were gathered from an adult who was a healthcare worker with PCR-confirmed SARS-CoV-2 infection or an uninfected control (not recorded which). CDR3s leave out the opening cysteine and the closing phenylalanine or tryptophan. A D gene is named only where the DNA matches it firmly.

length	D	V	CDR3
13	NA	TRBV12-3/TRBV12-4	VSTQGLSGANVLT
14	NA	TRBV9	ASSPLIFANTGELF
14	NA	TRBV4-1	ASSQDTTWTKSGYT
12	NA	TRBV11-2	ASSLVGRPYEQY
12	NA	TRBV9	ASSVSITTDTQY
16	NA	TRBV4-1	ASSQEGARTAYTDTQY
14	NA	TRBV19	ASSPKNDRYNQPQH
15	TRBD1	TRBV27	ASSLTGTGKKNTEAF
15	NA	TRBV12-3/TRBV12-4	ASIDWYGRTSTDTQY
9	NA	TRBV29-1	SVEVRKTQY
12	TRBD1	TRBV6-1	ASSRTGGDEEQY
16	TRBD1	TRBV9	ASSFGTGIHSGANVLT
14	TRBD1	TRBV4-1	ASSQADRMEGETQY
13	NA	TRBV4-3	ASSQEGRGGYGYT
17	NA	TRBV7-2	ASSSSPLMTAWSTDTQY
11	NA	TRBV13	ASSKRGTDTQY
11	TRBD1	TRBV12-3/TRBV12-4	ASSPGQGLEQY